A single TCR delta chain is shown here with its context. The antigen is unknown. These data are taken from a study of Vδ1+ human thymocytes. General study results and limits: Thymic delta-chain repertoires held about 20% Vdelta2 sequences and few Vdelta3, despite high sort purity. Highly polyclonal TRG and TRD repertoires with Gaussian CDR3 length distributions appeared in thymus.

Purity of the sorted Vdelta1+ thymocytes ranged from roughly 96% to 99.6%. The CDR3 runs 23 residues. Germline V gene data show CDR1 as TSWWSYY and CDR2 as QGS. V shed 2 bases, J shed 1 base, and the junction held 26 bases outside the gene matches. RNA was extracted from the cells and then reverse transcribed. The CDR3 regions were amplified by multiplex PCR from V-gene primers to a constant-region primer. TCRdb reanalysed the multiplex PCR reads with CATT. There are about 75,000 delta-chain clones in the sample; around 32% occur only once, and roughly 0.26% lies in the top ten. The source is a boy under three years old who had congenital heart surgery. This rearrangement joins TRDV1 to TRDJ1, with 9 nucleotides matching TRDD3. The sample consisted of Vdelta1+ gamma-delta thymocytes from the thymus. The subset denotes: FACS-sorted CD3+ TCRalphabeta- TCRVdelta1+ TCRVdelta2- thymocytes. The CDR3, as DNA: TGTGCTCTTGGGGAAGGGAGTGGCTACCGGTACTGGGGGAGACCACTCGGCACCGATAAACTCATCTTT. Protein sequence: CALGEGSGYRYWGRPLGTDKLIF.